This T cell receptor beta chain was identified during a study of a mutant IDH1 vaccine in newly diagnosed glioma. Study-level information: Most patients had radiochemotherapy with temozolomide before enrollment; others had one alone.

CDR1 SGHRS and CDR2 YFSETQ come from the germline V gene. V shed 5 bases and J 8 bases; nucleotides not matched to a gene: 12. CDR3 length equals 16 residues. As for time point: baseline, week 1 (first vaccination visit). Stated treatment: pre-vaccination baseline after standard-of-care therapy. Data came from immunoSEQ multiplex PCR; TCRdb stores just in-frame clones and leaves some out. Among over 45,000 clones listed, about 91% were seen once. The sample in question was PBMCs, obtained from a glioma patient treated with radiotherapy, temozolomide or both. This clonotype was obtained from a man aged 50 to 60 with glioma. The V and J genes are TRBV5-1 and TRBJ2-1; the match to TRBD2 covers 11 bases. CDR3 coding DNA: TGCGCCAGCAGTGACTCGGGACTAGCGGAGGACTATGAGCAGTTCTTC. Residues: CASSDSGLAEDYEQFF.